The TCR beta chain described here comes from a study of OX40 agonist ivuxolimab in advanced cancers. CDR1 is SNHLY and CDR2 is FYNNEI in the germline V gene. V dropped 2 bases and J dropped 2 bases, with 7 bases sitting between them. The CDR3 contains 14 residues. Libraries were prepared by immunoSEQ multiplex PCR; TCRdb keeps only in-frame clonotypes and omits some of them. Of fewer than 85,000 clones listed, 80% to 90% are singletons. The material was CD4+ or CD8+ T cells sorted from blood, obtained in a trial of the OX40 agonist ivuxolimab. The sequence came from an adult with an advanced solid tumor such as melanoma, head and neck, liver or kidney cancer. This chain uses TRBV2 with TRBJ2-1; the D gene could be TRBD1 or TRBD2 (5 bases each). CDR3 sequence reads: CASSERGAYNEQFF. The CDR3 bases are TGTGCCAGCAGTGAAAGAGGGGCCTACAATGAGCAGTTCTTC.